The 9 T cell receptor beta chains below come from one sample, sequenced in a study of blood T cells in healthy people across ages. A second PCR of 7 to 11 cycles used a sample-barcoded 5' primer and a J-beta primer mix. TCRdb re-analysed the 5' RACE reads in MiXCR, keeping a single row per CDR3 protein. The sample has roughly 700,000 distinct CDR3 sequences; 20% to 25% are singletons. These same records also appear under a second study, on T cells of mothers and their children.

The specimen was blood. These receptors all come from a boy younger than 18 in good health.

In its sample, this clonotype was seen a few times. J is TRBJ2-2 and V is TRBV3-1; 9 positions agree with TRBD2. The CDR3 is 15 amino acids. Germline V CDR1 and CDR2: LGHDT, YNNKEL (reference sequence). J gave up 6 bases and V 4 bases, and 6 bases lay outside the gene matches. The CDR3 coding sequence is TGTGCCAGCAGCCCCGGGACTAGCCGACCCGGGGAGCTGTTTTTT. This encodes CASSPGTSRPGELFF.

This clonotype has just a few counts. V gene TRBV5-7 combines with J gene TRBJ2-5, with unresolved D. TRBV5-7 is given ORF status, its function remaining uncertain. The CDR3 totals 14 residues. Trimming took off 4 bases at V and 0 bases at J, with 10 bases between the two ends. CDR3: CASSHDSYQETQYF. The CDR3 nucleotides are TGTGCCAGCAGCCACGATTCGTACCAAGAGACCCAGTACTTC.

The J gene is TRBJ2-1, the V gene TRBV13; a weak D match, TRBD1 (6 bases). V gave up 1 base and J gave up 5 bases, with 15 bases separating them. Germline values: CDR1 PRHDT, CDR2 FYEKMQ (reference sequence). The CDR3 spans 16 residues. In nucleotides, the CDR3 is TGTGCCAGCAGCTTAGAGAGGAAGGGACATAACAATGAGCAGTTCTTC. As protein: CASSLERKGHNNEQFF.

This chain links TRBV29-1 with TRBJ1-2, with 7 nucleotides matching TRBD1. CDR1 and CDR2 (germline): SQVTM, ANQGSEA. The length of the CDR3 is 11 residues. V shed 5 bases and J 6 bases; nucleotides not matched to a gene: 3. The DNA of the CDR3 is TGCAGCGTTCCGACAGGGAATGGCTACACCTTC. Translating it yields CSVPTGNGYTF.

This clonotype came up a few times. The rearrangement links TRBV20-1 to TRBJ2-7; 9 nucleotides agree with TRBD2. Germline V gene sequence: CDR1 DFQATT, CDR2 SNEGSKA (reference sequence). The CDR3 consists of 12 residues. The CDR3 reads CSARGLASEQYF. As DNA, the CDR3 is TGCAGCGCACGGGGACTAGCTTCCGAGCAGTACTTC.

The genes are TRBV7-2 and TRBJ1-2; 7 bases are shared with TRBD1. The V gene end was trimmed by 5 bases and the J gene end by 8 bases; junction bases not matched to a gene: 11. The germline gives CDR1 SGHTA, CDR2 FQGNSA. There are 14 residues in the CDR3. In nucleotides, the CDR3 is TGTGCCAGCAGCGCCCGCGGCAGGGGGGTCGGCTACACCTTC. Translated, it gives CASSARGRGVGYTF.

This clonotype was seen only a few times. The J gene is TRBJ2-5, the V gene TRBV6-2 or TRBV6-3; tentatively, D is TRBD2 (5 bases). V gave up 7 bases and J gave up 5 bases, with 17 bases separating them. The CDR3 totals 14 residues. Germline V gives CDR1 MNHEY, CDR2 SVGEGT. DNA of the CDR3: TGTGCCAGCACCGAATCGGGGTTGGGCGAGACCCAGTACTTC. It codes for CASTESGLGETQYF.

This clonotype came up a few times. The chain couples TRBV3-1 to TRBJ2-5; a possible D gene is TRBD1 (5 bases). The CDR3 runs 16 residues. CDR1 and CDR2 (germline): LGHDT, YNNKEL (reference sequence). V was pared by 1 base and J by 5 bases, with 17 bases between. CDR3 sequence (DNA): TGTGCCAGCAGCCAAGGATCAGGGCAGGGTGACGAGACCCAGTACTTC. Translated, it gives CASSQGSGQGDETQYF.

The genes are TRBV4-2 and TRBJ2-4; TRBD2 aligns across 9 bases. CDR3 size: 16 residues. V gave up 3 bases and J gave up 6 bases; unmatched junction bases: 9. Germline loops: CDR1 LGHNA, CDR2 YNFKEQ. The DNA for the CDR3 is TGTGCCAGCAGCCATGGAGGAGGCGGGGGGGCAAACATTCAGTACTTC. Translated: CASSHGGGGGANIQYF.